The present entry profiles one T cell receptor (beta chain) with its context. Libraries were prepared by immunoSEQ multiplex PCR; TCRdb keeps only in-frame clonotypes and omits some of them. The repertoire includes under 60,000 clones, about 90% of them detected once, and 0.64% sits in the top ten. The trim removed 6 bases at V and 4 bases at J, leaving 5 bases unmatched. In germline, CDR1 is SNHLY, CDR2 FYNNEI. The CDR3 runs to 14 residues. The sample originates from a study of T cell changes during pregnancy in multiple sclerosis. Sample: CD4+ T cells from peripheral blood mononuclear cells, taken after pregnancy. This clonotype was sampled from a female donor with multiple sclerosis, enrolled in a pregnancy study. The V call is TRBV2, the J call TRBJ1-2; 10 nucleotides match TRBD1. The CDR3: CASRVDRGVYGYTF. CDR3 bases: TGTGCCAGCAGGGTGGACAGGGGGGTCTATGGCTACACCTTC.